These 5 T cell receptor beta chains were all obtained from the same sample, sequenced in a study of early T cells in non-severe SARS-CoV-2 infection. TCRdb processed the 5' RACE reads anew with MiXCR; each CDR3 protein has one entry. This table holds just over 70,000 distinct CDR3 sequences, around 12% found once. The sequenced sample was whole blood. The receptors derive from an adult who was a healthcare worker with PCR-confirmed SARS-CoV-2 infection or an uninfected control (not recorded which).

This clonotype was found many times. The CDR3 protein is CASREGPAKNIQYF. CDR3 coding DNA: TGTGCCAGCAGGGAAGGCCCAGCCAAAAACATTCAGTACTTC. The V call is TRBV19, the J call TRBJ2-4; tentative D call: TRBD1 (5 bases). V dropped 9 bases and J dropped 0 bases, with 12 bases sitting between them. Germline V gene sequence: CDR1 LNHDA, CDR2 SQIVND (reference sequence). The CDR3 totals 14 residues.

The chain links TRBV27 to TRBJ2-1; no clear D gene. Germline V gives CDR1 MNHEY, CDR2 SMNVEV (reference sequence). This CDR3 contains 12 residues. V lost 1 base and J 7 bases, leaving 5 bases between the germline ends. CDR3 sequence: CASSLLWNEQFF. In DNA form, the CDR3 reads TGTGCCAGCAGTTTATTGTGGAATGAGCAGTTCTTC.

Concerning this clonotype itself: This sequence may be a read error, since a much larger clone differs from it by one base. The chain has TRBV28 and TRBJ1-1; D remains ambiguous. Germline assignment: CDR1 MDHEN and CDR2 SYDVKM. CDR3 length: 14 residues. CDR3 sequence: CVSSPKWVRAEAFF. CDR3 sequence (DNA): TGTGTCAGCAGCCCCAAGTGGGTTCGCGCTGAAGCTTTCTTT.

This clonotype was found many times. A much larger clone lies one base from this, so it may be a read error. The genes are TRBV6-1 and TRBJ2-2; D could derive from TRBD1 or TRBD2 (5 bases each). The CDR3 extends over 14 amino acids. CDR1 and CDR2 (germline): MNHNS, SASEGT. The CDR3 loop is CVSIREGLSGELFF. The CDR3, as DNA: TGTGTCAGCATTAGAGAGGGGCTCTCCGGGGAGCTGTTTTTT.

Turning to this clonotype: Germline and junction disagree at one end, which may indicate a read error. This CDR3 reads CATSRVGTGLVF. CDR3 coding DNA: TGTGCCACCAGCAGAGTAGGGACGGGGCTTGTCTTC. The chain has TRBV15 and TRBJ2-1; D tentatively reads TRBD1 or TRBD2 (5 bases each). From germline, CDR1 is LNHNV and CDR2 YYDKDF (reference sequence). CDR3 length: 12 residues.